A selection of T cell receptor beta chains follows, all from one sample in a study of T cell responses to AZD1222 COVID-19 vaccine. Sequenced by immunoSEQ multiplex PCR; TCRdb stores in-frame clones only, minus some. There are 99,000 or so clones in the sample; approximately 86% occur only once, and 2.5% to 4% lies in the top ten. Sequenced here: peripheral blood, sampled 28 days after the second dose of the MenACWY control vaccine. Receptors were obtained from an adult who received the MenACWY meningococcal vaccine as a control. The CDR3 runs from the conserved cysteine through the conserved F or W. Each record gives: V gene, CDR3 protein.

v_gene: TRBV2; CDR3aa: CASTGVGSYNEQFF
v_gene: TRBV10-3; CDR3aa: CAIRGDSRPNQPQHF
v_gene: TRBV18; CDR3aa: CASSPRTATGDTQYF
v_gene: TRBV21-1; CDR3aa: CASSKGSGNTGGQGASKPQHF
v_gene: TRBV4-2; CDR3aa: CASSRDRSPEGPLHF
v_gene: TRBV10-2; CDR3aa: CASSDRGLGSYNEQFF
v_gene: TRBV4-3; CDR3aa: CASSSRLVYEQFF
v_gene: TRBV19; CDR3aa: CASSDERYGYTF
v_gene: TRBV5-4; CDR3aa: CASSYTGGEGHF
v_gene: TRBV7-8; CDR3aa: CASSLTSRGKGTDTQYF
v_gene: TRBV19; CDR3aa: CASSWGTGPSNQPQHF
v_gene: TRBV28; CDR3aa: CASSLGSGQGTSSPLHF
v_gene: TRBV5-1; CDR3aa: CASSLDEGSLYEQYF
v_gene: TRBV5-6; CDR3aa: CASRAGTAGSYNSPLHF
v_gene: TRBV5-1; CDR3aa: CASRRGTSGGLGANVLTF
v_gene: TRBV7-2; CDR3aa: CASSKERGGTDTQYF
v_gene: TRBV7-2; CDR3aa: CASSLAPGGSYEQYF
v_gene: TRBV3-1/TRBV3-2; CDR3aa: CASSQAGDKRYF
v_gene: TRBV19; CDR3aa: CASGLGHQGNQPQHF
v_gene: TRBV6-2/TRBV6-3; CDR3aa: CASSYSGGGGTEAFF
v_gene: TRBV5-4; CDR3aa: CASSFDGQGAHGYTF
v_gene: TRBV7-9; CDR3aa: CASSKQVYGYTF
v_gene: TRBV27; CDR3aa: CASSVRGFGETQYF
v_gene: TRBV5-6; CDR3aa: CASSLARTGAEKLFF
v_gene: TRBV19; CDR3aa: CASSMGGMDIQYF
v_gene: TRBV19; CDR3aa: CASSLAGGIYSEQFF
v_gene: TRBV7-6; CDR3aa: CASSLEAAGNTDTQYF
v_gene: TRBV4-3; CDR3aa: CASSPRVPSGGTNTGELFF
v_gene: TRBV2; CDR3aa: CASSESRGGEAFF
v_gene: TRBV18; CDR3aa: CASSPNGPQFTDTQYF
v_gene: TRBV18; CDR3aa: CASSPPSRGPSGYTF